The clone carrying this T cell receptor beta chain was seen at least ten times. Its antigen is not identified. The TCR beta profiling, which covered VDJ combination and CDR3 sequence, was carried out using genomic DNA as the template. TCRdb redid the calling of the reads with MiXCR, one entry per CDR3 protein. The table includes around 290,000 distinct CDR3 sequences, roughly 61% detected once. The data are from a study of CD8+CD57+ T cells in acquired aplastic anemia. All patients picked for sequencing had shown, by flow cytometry, an expansion of CD8+CD57+ cells. The enrolled patients all had severe acquired aplastic anemia. The CDR3 is 16 amino acids. Deletions cut 8 bases from V and 0 bases from J, with 20 bases between. CDR1 ENHRY and CDR2 SYGVKD come from the germline V gene. Points from the study as a whole: Between patients and controls, about 30 CD8+ CDR3 sequences were found in common.

Sequenced input: sorted CD4+, CD8+, or CD8+CD57+ T cells (not recorded which) from PBMCs. The rearrangement uses TRBV10-3 and TRBJ2-7; no clear D gene. The clonotype originates from a human donor with aplastic anemia. The CDR3 loop is CAISPLSGQSSYEQYF. The CDR3 DNA reads as TGTGCCATCTCACCATTATCAGGCCAAAGCTCCTACGAGCAGTACTTC.